These T cell receptor beta chains were read from a single sample in a study of Ad26.COV2.S vaccination and SARS-CoV-2 variants. Assay used: immunoSEQ multiplex PCR; TCRdb lists only in-frame clones, some missing. This table has hundreds of thousands of clones, about 89% appearing once. The specimen comprised peripheral blood, sampled in a trial of Ad26.COV2.S vaccine versus placebo. Receptors were obtained from a person between 18 and 65 years old who received the Ad26.COV2.S COVID-19 vaccine or a placebo. Each CDR3 is given with its conserved first and last residue. Fields, in order: V gene, J gene, D gene, clone size, CDR3 protein, CDR3 DNA. The D gene is left open where the match is weak. Size is omitted from some rows. Given values are once, few, many or a class for expanded clones.

V gene: TRBV7-2
J gene: TRBJ1-2
D gene: .
clone size: .
CDR3 protein: CASSLSGGQNGYTF
CDR3 DNA: TGTGCCAGCAGCTTATCAGGAGGGCAGAATGGCTACACCTTC

V gene: TRBV7-2
J gene: TRBJ1-6
D gene: .
clone size: .
CDR3 protein: CASSLAPLNSPLHF
CDR3 DNA: TGTGCCAGCAGCTTAGCGCCTCTTAATTCACCCCTCCACTTT

V gene: TRBV3-1/TRBV3-2
J gene: TRBJ1-1
D gene: .
clone size: .
CDR3 protein: CASSQGRENTEAFF
CDR3 DNA: TGTGCCAGCAGCCAAGGCCGGGAGAACACTGAAGCTTTCTTT

V gene: TRBV2
J gene: TRBJ2-7
D gene: TRBD2
clone size: .
CDR3 protein: CASSRIAGSDYEQYF
CDR3 DNA: TGTGCCAGCAGTAGGATAGCGGGTTCTGACTACGAGCAGTACTTC

V gene: TRBV30
J gene: TRBJ1-4
D gene: .
clone size: .
CDR3 protein: CAWSVRGRREKLFF
CDR3 DNA: TGTGCCTGGAGTGTGAGGGGAAGGCGGGAAAAACTGTTTTTT

V gene: TRBV10-3
J gene: TRBJ2-3
D gene: .
clone size: .
CDR3 protein: CAISDSRQADTQYF
CDR3 DNA: TGTGCCATCAGTGACTCCCGACAGGCAGATACGCAGTATTTT

V gene: TRBV5-1
J gene: TRBJ2-1
D gene: .
clone size: .
CDR3 protein: CASSLVVGSFNEQFF
CDR3 DNA: TGCGCCAGCAGCTTGGTGGTAGGGTCTTTCAATGAGCAGTTCTTC

V gene: TRBV2
J gene: TRBJ1-1
D gene: .
clone size: .
CDR3 protein: CASRRGGKNTEAFF
CDR3 DNA: TGTGCCAGCAGGAGGGGGGGCAAGAACACTGAAGCTTTCTTT

V gene: TRBV20-1
J gene: TRBJ1-2
D gene: .
clone size: .
CDR3 protein: CSASRGDLPGDKLGYTF
CDR3 DNA: TGCAGTGCAAGTAGGGGGGACCTTCCAGGGGATAAGCTTGGCTACACCTTC

V gene: TRBV4-1
J gene: TRBJ2-7
D gene: .
clone size: .
CDR3 protein: CASSQVGGSSYEQYF
CDR3 DNA: TGCGCCAGCAGCCAAGTTGGCGGATCCTCCTACGAGCAGTACTTC

V gene: TRBV6-5
J gene: TRBJ2-7
D gene: .
clone size: .
CDR3 protein: CASTTGANDGYEQYF
CDR3 DNA: TGTGCCAGCACCACCGGGGCCAACGACGGATACGAGCAGTACTTC

V gene: TRBV28
J gene: TRBJ1-2
D gene: .
clone size: .
CDR3 protein: CASSFGAYGYTF
CDR3 DNA: TGTGCCAGCAGTTTTGGGGCCTATGGCTACACCTTC

V gene: TRBV29-1
J gene: TRBJ1-4
D gene: TRBD1
clone size: .
CDR3 protein: CSVVTGEDEKLFF
CDR3 DNA: TGCAGCGTTGTGACAGGGGAGGATGAAAAACTGTTTTTT

V gene: TRBV9
J gene: TRBJ2-1
D gene: TRBD2
clone size: .
CDR3 protein: CASSVVGTSGYNEQFF
CDR3 DNA: TGTGCCAGCAGCGTAGTCGGGACTAGCGGGTACAATGAGCAGTTCTTC

V gene: TRBV4-1
J gene: TRBJ2-7
D gene: TRBD1
clone size: few
CDR3 protein: CASSPGTGDYEQYF
CDR3 DNA: TGCGCCAGCAGCCCCGGGACAGGGGACTACGAGCAGTACTTC

V gene: TRBV7-9
J gene: TRBJ2-5
D gene: .
clone size: .
CDR3 protein: CAISRGTQYF
CDR3 DNA: TGTGCCATCTCCCGAGGGACCCAGTACTTC

V gene: TRBV6-9
J gene: TRBJ2-3
D gene: TRBD1
clone size: .
CDR3 protein: CASVTPDRADSSTDTQYF
CDR3 DNA: TGTGCCAGCGTCACACCGGACAGGGCAGACTCTAGCACAGATACGCAGTATTTT

V gene: TRBV5-4
J gene: TRBJ2-3
D gene: TRBD1
clone size: .
CDR3 protein: CASSFDRGDTDTQYF
CDR3 DNA: TGTGCCAGCAGCTTTGACAGGGGGGATACAGATACGCAGTATTTT

V gene: TRBV30
J gene: TRBJ1-1
D gene: TRBD1
clone size: .
CDR3 protein: CAWSSGRTGGAEAFF
CDR3 DNA: TGTGCCTGGAGTAGTGGCAGGACAGGGGGAGCTGAAGCTTTCTTT

V gene: TRBV27
J gene: TRBJ2-1
D gene: .
clone size: .
CDR3 protein: CASSSLELNEQFF
CDR3 DNA: TGTGCCAGCAGTAGCCTAGAGCTCAATGAGCAGTTCTTC

V gene: TRBV18
J gene: TRBJ1-2
D gene: TRBD1
clone size: .
CDR3 protein: CASSPLPDRVLYGYTF
CDR3 DNA: TGTGCCAGCTCACCACTTCCGGACAGGGTCCTCTATGGCTACACCTTC

V gene: TRBV27
J gene: TRBJ2-7
D gene: .
clone size: .
CDR3 protein: CASSPLMGSFYEQYF
CDR3 DNA: TGTGCCAGCAGCCCATTAATGGGAAGTTTCTACGAGCAGTACTTC

V gene: TRBV21-1
J gene: TRBJ1-2
D gene: .
clone size: .
CDR3 protein: CASSKATGECYGYTF
CDR3 DNA: TGTGCCAGCAGCAAAGCTACGGGGGAGTGCTATGGCTACACCTTC

V gene: TRBV6-1
J gene: TRBJ1-1
D gene: .
clone size: .
CDR3 protein: CASSEVNWPEAFF
CDR3 DNA: TGTGCCAGCAGTGAAGTAAATTGGCCTGAAGCTTTCTTT

V gene: TRBV6-5
J gene: TRBJ2-1
D gene: TRBD2
clone size: .
CDR3 protein: CASRASGGQGEQFF
CDR3 DNA: TGTGCCAGCAGGGCTAGCGGGGGGCAGGGGGAGCAGTTCTTC

V gene: TRBV7-9
J gene: TRBJ1-2
D gene: .
clone size: .
CDR3 protein: CASSRDRSDNYGYTF
CDR3 DNA: TGTGCCAGCAGCCGCGACAGGTCCGACAACTATGGCTACACCTTC

V gene: TRBV27
J gene: TRBJ2-7
D gene: .
clone size: once
CDR3 protein: CASSLTARAEQYF
CDR3 DNA: TGTGCCAGCAGTTTGACAGCACGGGCCGAGCAGTACTTC

V gene: TRBV7-3
J gene: TRBJ2-1
D gene: .
clone size: .
CDR3 protein: CASSLEKDGANEQFF
CDR3 DNA: TGTGCCAGCAGCTTAGAAAAGGACGGTGCTAATGAGCAGTTCTTC

V gene: TRBV28
J gene: TRBJ2-5
D gene: .
clone size: .
CDR3 protein: CASSLYGGIAETQYF
CDR3 DNA: TGTGCCAGCAGTTTATATGGCGGAATAGCAGAGACCCAGTACTTC

V gene: TRBV15
J gene: TRBJ2-1
D gene: TRBD2
clone size: few
CDR3 protein: CATSRVGGGFAGSYNEQFF
CDR3 DNA: TGTGCCACCAGCAGAGTCGGGGGAGGGTTCGCCGGCTCCTACAATGAGCAGTTCTTC

V gene: TRBV7-2
J gene: TRBJ1-2
D gene: TRBD1
clone size: .
CDR3 protein: CASSLRTGLQRSYGYTF
CDR3 DNA: TGTGCCAGCAGCCTTCGGACAGGGTTACAGCGTAGCTATGGCTACACCTTC

V gene: TRBV7-9
J gene: TRBJ1-2
D gene: TRBD1
clone size: few
CDR3 protein: CASSPAGTGAGYTF
CDR3 DNA: TGTGCCAGCAGCCCGGCCGGGACAGGGGCTGGCTACACCTTC

V gene: TRBV15
J gene: TRBJ2-1
D gene: .
clone size: .
CDR3 protein: CATSRDRVPENEQFF
CDR3 DNA: TGTGCCACCAGCAGAGATCGTGTCCCCGAGAATGAGCAGTTCTTC

V gene: TRBV29-1
J gene: TRBJ1-1
D gene: .
clone size: .
CDR3 protein: CSVGADLMNTEAFF
CDR3 DNA: TGCAGCGTTGGCGCGGATCTCATGAACACTGAAGCTTTCTTT

V gene: TRBV15
J gene: TRBJ2-1
D gene: TRBD1
clone size: .
CDR3 protein: CATSGQGASNNEQFF
CDR3 DNA: TGTGCCACCAGCGGGCAGGGGGCTAGCAACAATGAGCAGTTCTTC

V gene: TRBV6-2/TRBV6-3
J gene: TRBJ2-7
D gene: TRBD2
clone size: .
CDR3 protein: CASSYGVAGKYEQYF
CDR3 DNA: TGTGCCAGCAGTTACGGGGTAGCGGGAAAGTACGAGCAGTACTTC

V gene: TRBV3-1/TRBV3-2
J gene: TRBJ2-2
D gene: .
clone size: .
CDR3 protein: CASSRGDRYTGELFF
CDR3 DNA: TGTGCCAGCAGCCGCGGGGACAGATACACCGGGGAGCTGTTTTTT

V gene: TRBV6-5
J gene: TRBJ1-1
D gene: .
clone size: .
CDR3 protein: CASSYRGNTEAFF
CDR3 DNA: TGTGCCAGCAGTTACAGGGGAAACACTGAAGCTTTCTTT

V gene: TRBV5-6
J gene: TRBJ2-7
D gene: TRBD2
clone size: once
CDR3 protein: CASSWMASGNYEQYF
CDR3 DNA: TGTGCCAGCAGCTGGATGGCTAGCGGGAACTACGAGCAGTACTTC

V gene: TRBV7-9
J gene: TRBJ2-2
D gene: TRBD1
clone size: .
CDR3 protein: CASSNSGQGNTGELFF
CDR3 DNA: TGTGCCAGCAGCAACTCCGGACAGGGGAACACCGGGGAGCTGTTTTTT

V gene: TRBV7-9
J gene: TRBJ1-1
D gene: .
clone size: .
CDR3 protein: CASSLRLGPNTEAFF
CDR3 DNA: TGTGCCAGCAGCCTTAGATTGGGTCCGAACACTGAAGCTTTCTTT

V gene: TRBV27
J gene: TRBJ2-1
D gene: TRBD1
clone size: .
CDR3 protein: CASRPLEGALEFF
CDR3 DNA: TGTGCCAGCAGACCACTCGAGGGGGCCCTCGAGTTCTTC

V gene: TRBV7-9
J gene: TRBJ2-7
D gene: TRBD2
clone size: .
CDR3 protein: CASSQAGEAYEQYF
CDR3 DNA: TGTGCCAGCAGCCAAGCGGGAGAGGCCTACGAGCAGTACTTC